What follows is one T cell receptor (beta chain) and its context. The sample belongs to a study of blood T cell repertoires in COVID-19. Study details: Samples taken during acute and convalescent COVID-19 were collected in the United States, Italy and Spain. PBMCs, B-cell-depleted T cells, or T cells were the source of the cDNA or gDNA that made up the material.

Deletions cut 3 bases from V and 2 bases from J, with 9 bases between. The CDR3 consists of 14 residues. Germline V gene lookup returns CDR1 LGHNT and CDR2 FRNRAP. In the study's own analysis: Amplified reference gene primers provided the basis for estimating nucleated cell counts. Data came from immunoSEQ multiplex PCR; TCRdb stores just in-frame clones and leaves some out. Clonal size and the V and J genes are those of that table, whereas D and trimming came from the DNA. The sample has 150,000 to 200,000 clones, approximately 91% seen once. The sequenced sample was peripheral blood. The rearrangement uses TRBV12-5 and TRBJ2-3; D is perhaps TRBD1 (6 bases). This TCR derives from a man between 70 and 80 years old with active or convalescent COVID-19. The CDR3 nucleotides are TGTGCTAGTGGTTTCGGACAGTTCACAGATACGCAGTATTTT. Amino acid sequence: CASGFGQFTDTQYF.